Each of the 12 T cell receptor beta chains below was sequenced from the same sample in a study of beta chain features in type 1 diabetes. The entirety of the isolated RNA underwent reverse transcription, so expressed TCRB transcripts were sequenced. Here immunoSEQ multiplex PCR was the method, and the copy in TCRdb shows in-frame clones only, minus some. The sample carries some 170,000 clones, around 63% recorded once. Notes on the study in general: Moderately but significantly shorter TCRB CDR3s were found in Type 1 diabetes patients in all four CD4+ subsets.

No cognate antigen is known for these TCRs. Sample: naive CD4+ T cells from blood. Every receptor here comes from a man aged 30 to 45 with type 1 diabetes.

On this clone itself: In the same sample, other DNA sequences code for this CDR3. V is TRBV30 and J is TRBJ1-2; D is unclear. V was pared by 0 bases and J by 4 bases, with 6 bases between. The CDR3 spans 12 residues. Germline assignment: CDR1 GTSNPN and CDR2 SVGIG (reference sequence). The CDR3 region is CAWSVLSYGYTF. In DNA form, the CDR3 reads TGTGCCTGGAGTGTACTGTCCTATGGCTACACCTTC.

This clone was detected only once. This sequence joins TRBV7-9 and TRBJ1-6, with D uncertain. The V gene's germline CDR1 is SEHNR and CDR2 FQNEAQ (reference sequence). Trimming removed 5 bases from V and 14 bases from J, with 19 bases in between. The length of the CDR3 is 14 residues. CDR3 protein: CASSMDGKNSALHF. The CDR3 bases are TGTGCCAGCAGCATGGACGGGAAAAATTCGGCCCTCCACTTT.

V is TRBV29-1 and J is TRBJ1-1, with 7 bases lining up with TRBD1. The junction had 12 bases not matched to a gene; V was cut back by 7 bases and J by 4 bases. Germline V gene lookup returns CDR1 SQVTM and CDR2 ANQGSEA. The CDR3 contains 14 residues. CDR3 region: CSAPNDRAGTEAFF. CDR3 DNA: TGCAGCGCTCCCAATGACAGGGCGGGCACTGAAGCTTTCTTT.

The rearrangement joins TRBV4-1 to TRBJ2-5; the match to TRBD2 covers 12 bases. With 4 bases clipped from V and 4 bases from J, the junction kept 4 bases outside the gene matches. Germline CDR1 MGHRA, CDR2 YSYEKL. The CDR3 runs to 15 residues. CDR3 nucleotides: TGCGCCAGCAGCCGCGGACTAGCGGGGACAGAGACCCAGTACTTC. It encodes CASSRGLAGTETQYF.

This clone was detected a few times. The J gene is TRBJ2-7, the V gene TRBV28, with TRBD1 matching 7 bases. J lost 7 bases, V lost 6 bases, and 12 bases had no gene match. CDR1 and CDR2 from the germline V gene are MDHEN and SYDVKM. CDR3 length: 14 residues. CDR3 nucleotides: TGTGCCAGCAGGGAACAGGGGAGCCTTGGTGAGCAGTACTTC. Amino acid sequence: CASREQGSLGEQYF.

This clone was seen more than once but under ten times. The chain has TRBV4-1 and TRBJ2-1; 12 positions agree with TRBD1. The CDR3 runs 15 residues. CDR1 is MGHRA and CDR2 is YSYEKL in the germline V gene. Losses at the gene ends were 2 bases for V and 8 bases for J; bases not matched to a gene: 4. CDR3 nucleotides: TGCGCCAGCAGCCAACCGGGACAGGGGGCTGATGAGCAGTTCTTC. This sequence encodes CASSQPGQGADEQFF.

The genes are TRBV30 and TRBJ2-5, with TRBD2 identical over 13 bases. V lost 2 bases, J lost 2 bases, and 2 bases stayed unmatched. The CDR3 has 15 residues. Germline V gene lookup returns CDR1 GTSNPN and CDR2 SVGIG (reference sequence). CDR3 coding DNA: TGTGCCTGGAGTCGACTAGCGGGGGGACAAGAGACCCAGTACTTC. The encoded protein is CAWSRLAGGQETQYF.

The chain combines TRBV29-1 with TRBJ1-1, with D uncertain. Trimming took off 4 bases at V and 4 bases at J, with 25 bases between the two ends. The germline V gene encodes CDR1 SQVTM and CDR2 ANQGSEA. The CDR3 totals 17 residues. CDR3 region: CSVGLLVGYRAGTEAFF. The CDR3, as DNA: TGCAGCGTTGGGCTCCTTGTGGGCTACCGAGCCGGCACTGAAGCTTTCTTT.

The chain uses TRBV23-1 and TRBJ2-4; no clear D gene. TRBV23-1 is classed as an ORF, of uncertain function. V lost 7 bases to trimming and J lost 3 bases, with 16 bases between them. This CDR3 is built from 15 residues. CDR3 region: CASTTDNQVKNIQYF. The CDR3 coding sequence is TGCGCCAGCACCACTGACAATCAGGTCAAAAACATTCAGTACTTC.

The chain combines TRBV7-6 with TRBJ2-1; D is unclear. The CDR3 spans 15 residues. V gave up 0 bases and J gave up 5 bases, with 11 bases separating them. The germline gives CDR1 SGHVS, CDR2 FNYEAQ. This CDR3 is CASSLAPGPDNEQFF. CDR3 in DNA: TGTGCCAGCAGCTTAGCGCCGGGTCCTGACAATGAGCAGTTCTTC.

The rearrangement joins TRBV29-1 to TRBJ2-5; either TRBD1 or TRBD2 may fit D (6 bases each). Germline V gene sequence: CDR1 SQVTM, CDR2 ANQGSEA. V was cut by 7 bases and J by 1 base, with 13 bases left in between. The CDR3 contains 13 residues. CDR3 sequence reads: CSGGAPGQETQYF. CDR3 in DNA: TGCAGCGGGGGGGCTCCGGGCCAAGAGACCCAGTACTTC.

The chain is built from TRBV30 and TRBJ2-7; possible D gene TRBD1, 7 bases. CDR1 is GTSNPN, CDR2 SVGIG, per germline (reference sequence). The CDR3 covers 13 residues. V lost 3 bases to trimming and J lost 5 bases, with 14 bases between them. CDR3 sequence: CAWSGRDSHEQYF. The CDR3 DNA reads TGTGCCTGGAGCGGGCGGGACAGCCACGAGCAGTACTTC.